This T cell receptor (beta chain) was documented in a study of blood T cell repertoires in COVID-19. About the research overall: The samples span acute and convalescent COVID-19 from the United States, Italy and Spain. T cells, B-cell-depleted T cells, or PBMCs supplied cDNA or gDNA.

V lost 8 bases and J lost 4, with 14 bases in between. Germline loops: CDR1 SNHLY, CDR2 FYNNEI. The CDR3 covers 14 residues. Original processing methods: Estimation of nucleated cell counts relied on the amplification of reference gene primers. Assay used: immunoSEQ multiplex PCR; TCRdb lists only in-frame clones, some missing. Clonal size and the V and J genes are those of that table, whereas D and trimming came from the DNA. The sample includes approximately 75,000 clones, 65% to 80% seen only once; the top ten take under 30%. The source is a woman of 80 years or more with active or convalescent COVID-19. Sequencing was done on a sample of peripheral blood. The chain couples TRBV2 to TRBJ1-4, with D perhaps matching TRBD1 (6 bases). The CDR3 loop reads CASSGEISNEKLFF. CDR3 bases: TGTGCCAGCTCAGGGGAGATTAGTAATGAAAAACTGTTTTTT.